This TCR beta chain appears in the sequencing data of a study of early T cells in non-severe SARS-CoV-2 infection. Study details: Chains were unpaired, as sequencing was done on bulk RNA from unsorted whole blood.

TCRdb passed the 5' RACE reads through MiXCR, listing each CDR3 protein once. This sample has around 67,000 distinct CDR3 sequences, with roughly 10% found just once. The sample holds a few counts of this clonotype. The CDR3 extends over 15 amino acids. Germline loops: CDR1 LGHNA, CDR2 YNFKEQ. V dropped 0 bases and J dropped 3 bases, with 12 bases sitting between them. The V call is TRBV4-2, the J call TRBJ2-7; possible D gene TRBD1, 6 bases. This clonotype was sampled from an adult who was a healthcare worker with PCR-confirmed SARS-CoV-2 infection or an uninfected control (not recorded which). The sample in question was whole blood, obtained at baseline. This CDR3 is CASSQDAQGVYEQYF. CDR3 bases: TGTGCCAGCAGCCAAGATGCACAGGGCGTCTACGAGCAGTACTTC.